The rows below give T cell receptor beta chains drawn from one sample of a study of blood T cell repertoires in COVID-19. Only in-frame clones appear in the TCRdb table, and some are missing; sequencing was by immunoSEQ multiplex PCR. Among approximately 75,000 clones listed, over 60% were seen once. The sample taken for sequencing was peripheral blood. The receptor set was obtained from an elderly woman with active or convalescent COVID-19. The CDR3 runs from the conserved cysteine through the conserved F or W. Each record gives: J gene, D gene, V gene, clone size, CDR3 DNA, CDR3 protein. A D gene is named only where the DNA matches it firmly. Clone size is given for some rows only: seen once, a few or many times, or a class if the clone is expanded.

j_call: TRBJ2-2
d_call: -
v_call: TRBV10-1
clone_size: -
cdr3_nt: TGCGAAACAGGAGCGAGGACCGGGGAGCTGTTTTTT
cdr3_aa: CETGARTGELFF

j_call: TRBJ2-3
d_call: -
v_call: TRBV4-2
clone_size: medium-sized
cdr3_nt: TGTGCCAGCACGTCTGGTGAGACAGATACGCAGTATTTT
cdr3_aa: CASTSGETDTQYF

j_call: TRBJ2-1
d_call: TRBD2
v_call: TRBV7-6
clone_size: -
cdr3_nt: TGTGCCAGCAGCTTAGTGACCGGGGGGGCCAAAAATGAGCAGTTCTTC
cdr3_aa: CASSLVTGGAKNEQFF

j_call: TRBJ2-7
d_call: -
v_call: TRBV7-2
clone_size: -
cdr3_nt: TGTGCCAGCAGCTTGGCCAGGTCCTACGAGCAGTACTTC
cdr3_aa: CASSLARSYEQYF

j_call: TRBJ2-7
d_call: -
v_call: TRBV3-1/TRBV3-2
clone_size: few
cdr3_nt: TGTGCCAGCAGCCAAGGGGACACCTCCTCCTACGAGCAGTACTTC
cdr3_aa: CASSQGDTSSYEQYF

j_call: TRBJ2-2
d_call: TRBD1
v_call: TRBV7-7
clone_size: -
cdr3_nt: TGTGCTAGCAGGGGTGACAGGGGCCGAGGCGGGGAGCTGTTTTTT
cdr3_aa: CASRGDRGRGGELFF

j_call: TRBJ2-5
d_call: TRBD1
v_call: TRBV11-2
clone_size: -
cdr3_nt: TGTGCCAGCAGCCGAACAGGGGGCATCGGAATCGGGGAGACCCAGTACTTC
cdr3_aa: CASSRTGGIGIGETQYF

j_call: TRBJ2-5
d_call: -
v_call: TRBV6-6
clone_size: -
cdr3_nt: TGTGCCAGCAGTTCCCGCTATCAGTACTTC
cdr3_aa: CASSSRYQYF

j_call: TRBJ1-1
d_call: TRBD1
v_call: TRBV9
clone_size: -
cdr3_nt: TGTGCCAGCAGCCCACGGACAGGATCATTCGTTGAAGCTTTCTTT
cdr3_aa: CASSPRTGSFVEAFF

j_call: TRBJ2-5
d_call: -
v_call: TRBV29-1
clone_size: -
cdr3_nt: TGCAGCGTTGAACAGGGGATCGAGACCCAGTACTTC
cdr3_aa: CSVEQGIETQYF

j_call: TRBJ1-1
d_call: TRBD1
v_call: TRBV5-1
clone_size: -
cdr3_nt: TGCGCCAGCAGCTTGAGACAGGGAAATGGTGAAGCTTTCTTT
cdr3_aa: CASSLRQGNGEAFF

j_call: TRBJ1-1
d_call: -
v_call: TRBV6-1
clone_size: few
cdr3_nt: TGTGCCAGCAGTGAAAGCGAATCCACTGAAGCTTTCTTT
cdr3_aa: CASSESESTEAFF

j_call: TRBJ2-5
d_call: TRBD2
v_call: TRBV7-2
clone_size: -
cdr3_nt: TGTGCCAGCACCCCTCTAGCGGTCCAAGAGACCCAGTACTTC
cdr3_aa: CASTPLAVQETQYF

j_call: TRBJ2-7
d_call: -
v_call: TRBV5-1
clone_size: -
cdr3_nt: TGCGCCAGCAGCTTGGACCGGGGCTCCTACGAGCAGTACTTC
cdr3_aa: CASSLDRGSYEQYF

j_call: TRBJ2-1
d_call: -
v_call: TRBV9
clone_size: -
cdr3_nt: TGTGCCAGCAGCGCTGCTGGGCGGGGTTCCTACAATGAGCAGTTCTTC
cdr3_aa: CASSAAGRGSYNEQFF

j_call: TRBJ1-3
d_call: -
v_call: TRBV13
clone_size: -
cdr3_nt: TGTGCCAGCAACTTCAGACAGGCTGGAAACACCATATATTTT
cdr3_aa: CASNFRQAGNTIYF

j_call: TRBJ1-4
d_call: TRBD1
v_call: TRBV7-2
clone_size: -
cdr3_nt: TGTGCCAGCAGCCCCGGGACAGGGGGTAATGAAAAACTGTTTTTT
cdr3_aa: CASSPGTGGNEKLFF

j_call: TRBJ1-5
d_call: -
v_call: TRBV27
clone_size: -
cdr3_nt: TGTGCCAGCAGTTCGGGACTTAATCAGCCCCAGCATTTT
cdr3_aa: CASSSGLNQPQHF

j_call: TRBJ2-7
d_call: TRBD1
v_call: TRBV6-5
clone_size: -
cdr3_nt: TGTGCCAGCAGTTACCGGGACAGGGGTTTCGAGCAGTACTTC
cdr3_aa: CASSYRDRGFEQYF

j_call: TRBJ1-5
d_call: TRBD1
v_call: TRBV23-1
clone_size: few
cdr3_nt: TGCGCCAGCAGTCAATCGGCAGGGGGATGTCAGCCCCAGCATTTT
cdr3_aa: CASSQSAGGCQPQHF

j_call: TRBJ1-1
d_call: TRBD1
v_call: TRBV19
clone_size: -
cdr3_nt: TGTGCCAGTAGTGTTGACAGGGGGACCGAAGCTTTCTTT
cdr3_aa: CASSVDRGTEAFF

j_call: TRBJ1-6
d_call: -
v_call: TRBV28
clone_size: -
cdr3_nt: TGTGCCAGCACCCCGCAGCCTGGGAGCTCCTATAATTCACCCCTCCACTTT
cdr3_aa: CASTPQPGSSYNSPLHF

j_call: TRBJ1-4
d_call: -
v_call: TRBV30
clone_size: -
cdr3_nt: TGTGCCTGGAGTGTACCGGGGAATGAAAAACTGTTTTTT
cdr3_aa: CAWSVPGNEKLFF

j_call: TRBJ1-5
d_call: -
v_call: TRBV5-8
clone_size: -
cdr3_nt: TGTGCCAGCAGCTTTTCCCCTCGGAGGGGCGAGTCCTTTCGCAATCAGCCCCAGCATTTT
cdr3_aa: CASSFSPRRGESFRNQPQHF

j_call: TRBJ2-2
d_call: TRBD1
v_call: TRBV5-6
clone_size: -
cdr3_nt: TGTGCCAGCAGCCGATGGGACAGGGGACCCGGGGAGCTGTTTTTT
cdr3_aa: CASSRWDRGPGELFF

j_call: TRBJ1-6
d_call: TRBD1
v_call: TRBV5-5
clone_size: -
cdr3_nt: TGTGCCAGCAGCTTGAATGTGAGGGGGCATTCACCCCTCCACTTT
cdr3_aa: CASSLNVRGHSPLHF

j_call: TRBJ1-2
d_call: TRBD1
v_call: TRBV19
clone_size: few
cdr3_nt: TGTGCCAGTAGTACAAGGACAGGAAGAAGTAACTATGGCTACACCTTC
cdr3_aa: CASSTRTGRSNYGYTF

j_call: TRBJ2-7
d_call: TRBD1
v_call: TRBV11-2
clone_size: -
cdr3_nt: TGTGCCAGCAGCCCCTACAGGGGATACGAGCAGTACTTC
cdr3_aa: CASSPYRGYEQYF

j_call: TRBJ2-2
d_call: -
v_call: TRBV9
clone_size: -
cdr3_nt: TGTGCCAGCAGCTTGTCCCGGGGCACCGGGGAGCTGTTTTTT
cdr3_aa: CASSLSRGTGELFF

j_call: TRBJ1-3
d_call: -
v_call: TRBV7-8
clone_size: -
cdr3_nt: TGTGCCAGCAGCTTCGGGAACACCATATATTTT
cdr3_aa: CASSFGNTIYF

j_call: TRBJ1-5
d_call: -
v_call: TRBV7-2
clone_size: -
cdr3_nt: TGTGCCAGCAGCTTACAGGGGTCTGGCAATCAGCCCCAGCATTTT
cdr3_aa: CASSLQGSGNQPQHF

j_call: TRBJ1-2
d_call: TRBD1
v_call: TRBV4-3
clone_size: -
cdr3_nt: TGCGCCAGCAGCCAAGATCGGGACAGGGGGGAAGAAGGCTACACCTTC
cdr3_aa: CASSQDRDRGEEGYTF

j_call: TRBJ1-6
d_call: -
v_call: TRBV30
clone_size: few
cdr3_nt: TGTGCCTGGAGTTTCTCCGGGTCCCCTAATTCACCCCTCCACTTT
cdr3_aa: CAWSFSGSPNSPLHF

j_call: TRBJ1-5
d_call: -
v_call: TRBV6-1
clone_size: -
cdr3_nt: TGTGCCAGCAGTGAATCAGTTTACAATCAGCCCCAGCATTTT
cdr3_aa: CASSESVYNQPQHF

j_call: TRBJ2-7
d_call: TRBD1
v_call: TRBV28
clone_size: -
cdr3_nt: TGTGCCAGCAGTTTTGGGACAGGGGCCTACGAGCAGTACTTC
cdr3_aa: CASSFGTGAYEQYF

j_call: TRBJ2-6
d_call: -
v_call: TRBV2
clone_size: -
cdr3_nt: TGTGCCAGCAGTGATCGCGGCGGGGCCAACGTCCTGACTTTC
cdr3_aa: CASSDRGGANVLTF

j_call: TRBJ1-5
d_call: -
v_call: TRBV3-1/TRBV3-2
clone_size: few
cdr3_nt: TGTGCCAGCAGCCAAGATATGGAGCTGCCCCAGCATTTT
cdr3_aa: CASSQDMELPQHF

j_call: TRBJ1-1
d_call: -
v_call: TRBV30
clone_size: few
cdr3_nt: TGTGCCTGGGAGGGACAATGGAACACTGAAGCTTTCTTT
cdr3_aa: CAWEGQWNTEAFF

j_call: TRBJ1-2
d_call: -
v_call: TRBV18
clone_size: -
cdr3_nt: TGTGCCAGCTCACCCCCCCGGAACTATGGCTACACCTTC
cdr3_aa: CASSPPRNYGYTF

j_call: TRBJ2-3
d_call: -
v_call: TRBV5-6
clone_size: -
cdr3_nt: TGTGCCAGCAGCTTGGCTAACCATCCTTTCACAGATACGCAGTATTTT
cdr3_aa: CASSLANHPFTDTQYF

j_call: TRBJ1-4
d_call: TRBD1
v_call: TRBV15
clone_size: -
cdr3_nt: TGTGCCACCAGGGTACAGGGGGCATTACTTAATGAAAAACTGTTTTTT
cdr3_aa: CATRVQGALLNEKLFF

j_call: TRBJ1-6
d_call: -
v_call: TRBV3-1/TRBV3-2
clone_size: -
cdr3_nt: TGTGCCAGCAGCCAAGACCCCTTTTATAATTCACCCCTCCACTTT
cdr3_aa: CASSQDPFYNSPLHF

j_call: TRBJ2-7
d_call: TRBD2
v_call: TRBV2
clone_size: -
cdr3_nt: TGTGCCAGCCTCCGAGGACTAGCGGGGGAGCAGTACTTC
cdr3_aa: CASLRGLAGEQYF

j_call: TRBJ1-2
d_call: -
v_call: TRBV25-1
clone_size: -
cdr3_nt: TGTGCCAGCAGGGGCACCTACTATGGCTACACCTTC
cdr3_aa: CASRGTYYGYTF

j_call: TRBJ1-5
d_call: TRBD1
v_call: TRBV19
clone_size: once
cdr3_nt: TGTGCCAGTAGCCCATCAGGGACAGGGGTGTATCAGCCCCAGCATTTT
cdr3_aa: CASSPSGTGVYQPQHF

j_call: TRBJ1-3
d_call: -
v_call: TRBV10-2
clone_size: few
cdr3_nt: TGCGCCAGCAGTGAAGTTCGGGGGGCTCCTGGAAACACCATATATTTT
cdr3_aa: CASSEVRGAPGNTIYF

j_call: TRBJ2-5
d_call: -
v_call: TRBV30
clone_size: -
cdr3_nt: TGTGCCTGGAGTGGGGAGGGGGGCCTGAGGGAAGAGACCCAGTACTTC
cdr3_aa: CAWSGEGGLREETQYF

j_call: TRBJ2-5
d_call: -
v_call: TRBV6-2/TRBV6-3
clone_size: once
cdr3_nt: TGTGCCAGCAGTTACTTGTACGGGAAAGAGACCCAGTACTTC
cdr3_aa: CASSYLYGKETQYF

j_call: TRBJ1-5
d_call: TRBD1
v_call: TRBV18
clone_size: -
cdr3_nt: TGTGCCAGCTCAACGACAGGGTTCAATCAGCCCCAGCATTTT
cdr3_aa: CASSTTGFNQPQHF

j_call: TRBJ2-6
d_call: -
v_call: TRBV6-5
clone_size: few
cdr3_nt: TGTGCCAGCCGCCGGTTAGCTGGGGCCAACGTCCTGACTTTC
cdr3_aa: CASRRLAGANVLTF